Given below is one T cell receptor (beta chain) in context. The antigen is unknown. The data stem from a study of PD-L1 blockade in urothelial cancer. Study background: Researchers found blood samples held a median of roughly 140,000 T cells. Points from the study as a whole: Survival was better when pretreatment blood TCR clonality fell below the median. At 3 weeks on treatment, tumor-associated clones expanded more with durable benefit.

The germline gives CDR1 SGHAT, CDR2 FQNNGV. After removal of 5 bases from V and 7 bases from J, the junction contained 3 bases not matched to a gene. There are 13 residues in the CDR3. TCRdb's copy holds only in-frame clones and misses some; the assay was immunoSEQ multiplex PCR. The sample has about 50,000 clones; approximately 90% are singletons. The sample's time point: peripheral blood 6 weeks after treatment start. The V gene is TRBV11-2, the J gene TRBJ2-7, with 12 bases lining up with TRBD2. Sequenced here: PBMCs, sampled around atezolizumab (anti-PD-L1) treatment. The sequence came from a man aged 55 to 69 with urothelial cancer. As DNA, the CDR3 is TGTGCCAGCAGCCTCGGGACTAGCGGGGAGCAGTACTTC. This gives the protein CASSLGTSGEQYF. Looking up the rest from reference TRBV11-2 and TRBJ2-7 gives the full variable domain: EAGVAQSPRYKIIEKRQSVAFWCNPISGHATLYWYQQILGQGPKLLIQFQNNGVVDDSQLPKDRFSAERLKGVDSTLKIQPAKLEDSAVYLCASSLGTSGEQYFGPGTRLTVT.